This T cell receptor beta chain was obtained from a study of T cells in Graves' hyperthyroidism and ophthalmopathy. This clonotype was found many times. The germline V gene encodes CDR1 LNHDA and CDR2 SQIVND (reference sequence). CDR3 size: 12 residues. V was shortened by 6 bases and J by 8 bases, with 13 bases between the two germline ends. Amplification targeted TCR beta CDR3 regions from RNA transcripts. An initial round of RT-PCR targeting the TCR CDR3 relied on the HTBI primer set. TCRdb ran MiXCR on the multiplex PCR reads and lists one entry per CDR3 protein. The sample shows more than 500,000 distinct CDR3 sequences, about 15% of them seen only once.

This sequence joins TRBV19 and TRBJ1-2; D is possibly TRBD1 (5 bases). The receptor comes from a woman aged 40 to 50 with Graves' ophthalmopathy. Sequencing was performed on blood. As DNA, the CDR3 is TGTGCCAGTAGCACCGGGACGGGAGGCTACACCTTC. It yields the protein CASSTGTGGYTF.